A single sample gave rise to the 27 T cell receptor beta chains below, sequenced in a study of blood T cell repertoires in COVID-19. TCRdb keeps only in-frame clones here, not all; method: immunoSEQ multiplex PCR. The data hold about 100,000 clones, with approximately 81% observed a single time. Sample: peripheral blood. The receptors originated from a human donor in a cohort sampled during active COVID-19.

This clone has a handful of counts. The V call is TRBV6-5, the J call TRBJ2-1, with a weak D call TRBD2 (5 bases). The CDR3 covers 13 residues. Germline CDR1 is MNHEY and CDR2 is SVGAGI. The V and J ends lost 4 bases and 7 bases respectively, with 11 bases between them. For the CDR3, the DNA is TGTGCCAGCAGTTCCTGGACTGAAAATGAGCAGTTCTTC. This translates into CASSSWTENEQFF.

Written as DNA, the CDR3 is TGTGCCAGCAGCTTGGTGGGCAGTTTTAACACTGAAGCTTTCTTT. Residues: CASSLVGSFNTEAFF. V gene TRBV5-6 combines with J gene TRBJ1-1, with D unresolved. Germline loops: CDR1 SGHDT, CDR2 YYEEEE. Trimming shortened V by 0 bases and J by 2 bases, and 11 bases separated the two germline ends. The CDR3 loop spans 15 amino acids.

Comment on this clone: Since no conserved phenylalanine or tryptophan closes the CDR3, a read error is the likely cause. V and J are TRBV28 and TRBJ1-2; 12 bases line up with TRBD1. The CDR3 extends over 14 amino acids. Germline CDR1 MDHEN, CDR2 SYDVKM. V gave up 5 bases and J gave up 7 bases; unmatched junction bases: 5. The CDR3 bases are TGTGCCAGCAGTCCGGGACAGGGGGCTGGTGGCTACACCCTC. Its translation: CASSPGQGAGGYTL.

The chain couples TRBV7-9 to TRBJ1-4, with D unclear. The germline gives CDR1 SEHNR, CDR2 FQNEAQ (reference sequence). The CDR3 is made up of 15 amino acids. Trimming removed 7 bases at V and 2 bases at J, with 14 bases between. The CDR3 DNA sequence: TGTGCCAGCACCTCGGGTAGAGCCACTAATGAAAAACTGTTTTTT. This gives the protein CASTSGRATNEKLFF.

This chain joins TRBV19 and TRBJ2-1, with a tentative D call TRBD2 (5 bases). Germline values: CDR1 LNHDA, CDR2 SQIVND (reference sequence). The CDR3 runs to 14 residues. Trimming took off 6 bases at V and 2 bases at J, with 11 bases between the two ends. The CDR3 here is CASSAGEAYNEQFF. The CDR3 region has the DNA TGTGCCAGTAGCGCCGGGGAAGCCTACAATGAGCAGTTCTTC.

This clone was counted a single time. Here the CDR3 reads CASSSAGGPINEQFF. Here the CDR3 DNA reads TGTGCCAGCAGTTCAGCGGGAGGGCCTATCAATGAGCAGTTCTTC. This chain uses TRBV28 with TRBJ2-1, with TRBD2 matching 10 bases. After removal of 4 bases from V and 6 bases from J, the junction contained 6 bases not matched to a gene. Germline V gives CDR1 MDHEN, CDR2 SYDVKM. The length of the CDR3 is 15 residues.

J is TRBJ2-1 and V is TRBV11-2, with D uncertain. Germline values: CDR1 SGHAT, CDR2 FQNNGV. V was cut by 0 bases and J by 4 bases, with 4 bases left in between. The CDR3 is 13 amino acids. The CDR3 spells CASSLETYNEQFF. The CDR3 coding sequence is TGTGCCAGCAGCTTAGAGACATACAATGAGCAGTTCTTC.

DNA of the CDR3: TGTGCCAGCAGAGCAGGGTCCCATTCACCCCTCCACTTT. Amino acid sequence: CASRAGSHSPLHF. The chain is built from TRBV6-5 and TRBJ1-6, with D possibly TRBD1 on 5 matching bases. Germline CDR1 MNHEY, CDR2 SVGAGI. CDR3 size: 13 residues. The germline V and J ends were trimmed by 6 bases and 8 bases, with 11 bases remaining between them.

The gene calls are TRBV5-4 and TRBJ1-1; the D is unclear. CDR3 length: 13 residues. Germline CDR1 reads SGHNT; CDR2 reads YYREEE (reference sequence). V was pared by 5 bases and J by 0 bases, with 8 bases between. The chain's CDR3 is CASRPGMNTEAFF. CDR3 nucleotide sequence: TGTGCCAGCAGACCCGGGATGAACACTGAAGCTTTCTTT.

The chain has TRBV2 and TRBJ1-3, with 8 positions matching TRBD1. The CDR3 is made up of 16 amino acids. With V trimmed by 4 bases and J by 2 bases, 7 bases remained unmatched. In germline, CDR1 is SNHLY, CDR2 FYNNEI. This CDR3 is CASSVGQGAAGNTIYF. CDR3 nucleotides: TGTGCCAGCAGTGTAGGTCAGGGGGCAGCTGGAAACACCATATATTTT.

A single count supports this clone. This chain joins TRBV7-8 and TRBJ2-1; TRBD2 matches at 14 bases. This CDR3 is 20 amino acids long. Germline CDR1 and CDR2: SGHVS and FQNEAQ. After removal of 5 bases from V and 0 bases from J, the junction contained 12 bases not matched to a gene. In nucleotides, the CDR3 is TGTGCCAGCAGCCGATTCATCGGGACTAGCGGGAGCAGCTCCTACAATGAGCAGTTCTTC. As protein: CASSRFIGTSGSSSYNEQFF.

This chain connects TRBV27 to TRBJ2-1; TRBD2 agrees at 7 bases. The CDR3 runs 15 residues. Germline V CDR1 and CDR2: MNHEY, SMNVEV (reference sequence). The V gene end was trimmed by 4 bases and the J gene end by 0 bases; junction bases not matched to a gene: 3. The CDR3 sequence: CASSWGGSSYNEQFF. The DNA of the CDR3 is TGTGCCAGCAGTTGGGGGGGGAGCTCCTACAATGAGCAGTTCTTC.

The chain couples TRBV7-2 to TRBJ1-2; D possibly corresponds to TRBD1 (5 bases). This CDR3 region has 15 residues. The V end lost 2 bases, the J end lost 2 bases, and 12 bases lay between the germline ends. Germline loops: CDR1 SGHTA, CDR2 FQGNSA. CDR3: CASSLTTAANYGYTF. In nucleotides, the CDR3 is TGTGCCAGCAGCTTAACGACAGCCGCAAACTATGGCTACACCTTC. Complete variable domain (other parts from reference TRBV7-2 and TRBJ1-2): GAGVSQSPSNKVTEKGKDVELRCDPISGHTALYWYRQSLGQGLEFLIYFQGNSAPDKSGLPSDRFSAERTGGSVSTLTIQRTQQEDSAVYLCASSLTTAANYGYTFGSGTRLTVV.

A few counts support this clone. This chain connects TRBV4-1 to TRBJ2-1; the D is unclear. V lost 6 bases and J 8 bases, leaving 11 bases between the germline ends. Germline V lookup: CDR1 MGHRA, CDR2 YSYEKL. This CDR3 is built from 12 residues. This CDR3 reads CASSRPLDEQFF. The CDR3 nucleotides are TGCGCCAGCAGTCGCCCGCTAGATGAGCAGTTCTTC.

In this sample, this clone turned up a few times. The chain is built from TRBV7-9 and TRBJ1-4; no clear D. The V and J ends lost 2 bases and 5 bases respectively, with 9 bases between them. Germline loops: CDR1 SEHNR, CDR2 FQNEAQ (reference sequence). The CDR3 is 14 residues long. CDR3 sequence: CASSLNQMNEKLFF. The CDR3 DNA reads TGTGCCAGCAGCTTAAACCAGATGAATGAAAAACTGTTTTTT.

The chain links TRBV7-3 to TRBJ2-1; 7 bases line up with TRBD2. The germline V gene encodes CDR1 SGHTA and CDR2 FQGTGA. This CDR3 is 13 amino acids long. Unmatched junction bases numbered 7, after V lost 2 bases and J lost 12 bases. CDR3 sequence (DNA): TGTGCCAGCAGCTTATTAGGGCTAGCGGTGCAGTTCTTC. Translated: CASSLLGLAVQFF.

The J gene is TRBJ2-1, the V gene TRBV30, with D perhaps TRBD2 (6 bases). This CDR3 has 14 residues. V was cut by 4 bases and J by 8 bases, with 18 bases left in between. Germline-derived CDR1 and CDR2 are GTSNPN and SVGIG (reference sequence). The CDR3: CAWNLGSGGDEQFF. DNA for the CDR3: TGTGCCTGGAATCTCGGTAGCGGTGGGGATGAGCAGTTCTTC.

This chain uses TRBV7-2 with TRBJ2-1; 10 bases agree with TRBD1. CDR3 length: 16 residues. Trimming took 4 bases from V and 3 from J; bases not matched to a gene: 6. Per germline, CDR1 SGHTA and CDR2 FQGNSA. DNA of the CDR3: TGTGCCAGCAGCTGGGCCGGACAGGGGGTCTACAATGAGCAGTTCTTC. It yields the protein CASSWAGQGVYNEQFF.

V and J are TRBV11-2 and TRBJ2-5, with 9 bases aligning to TRBD1. Per the germline V gene, CDR1 is SGHAT and CDR2 is FQNNGV. The CDR3 totals 14 residues. Losses at the gene ends were 10 bases for V and 4 bases for J; bases not matched to a gene: 10. Here the CDR3 DNA reads TGTGCCACCCGACAGGGGGGAATGGCAGAGACCCAGTACTTC. It codes for CATRQGGMAETQYF. The whole variable domain, filled in from reference TRBV11-2 and TRBJ2-5, reads EAGVAQSPRYKIIEKRQSVAFWCNPISGHATLYWYQQILGQGPKLLIQFQNNGVVDDSQLPKDRFSAERLKGVDSTLKIQPAKLEDSAVYLCATRQGGMAETQYFGPGTRLLVL.

The chain carries TRBV5-4 and TRBJ2-3, with 10 bases matching TRBD2. With V trimmed by 3 bases and J by 4 bases, 8 bases remained unmatched. CDR3 length equals 16 residues. Germline loops: CDR1 SGHNT, CDR2 YYREEE (reference sequence). CDR3: CASSSRLAGASDTQYF. CDR3 DNA: TGTGCCAGCAGCTCCCGTCTAGCGGGAGCATCAGATACGCAGTATTTT.

The V gene is TRBV19, the J gene TRBJ1-1, with D tentatively TRBD1 (5 bases). The CDR3 is 16 amino acids. V lost 3 bases to trimming and J lost 0 bases, with 14 bases between them. Germline values: CDR1 LNHDA, CDR2 SQIVND (reference sequence). The CDR3 sequence: CASSMQGLTMNTEAFF. The CDR3 region has the DNA TGTGCCAGTAGTATGCAGGGACTCACAATGAACACTGAAGCTTTCTTT.

J is TRBJ2-7 and V is TRBV7-8; TRBD2 is a possible D gene (6 bases). The CDR3 is 14 residues long. Germline V lookup: CDR1 SGHVS, CDR2 FQNEAQ. V lost 5 bases to trimming and J lost 2 bases, with 13 bases between them. The CDR3 bases are TGTGCCAGCAGCCCGCAGGAGGGACCCTACGAGCAGTACTTC. It encodes CASSPQEGPYEQYF.

The V gene is TRBV29-1, the J gene TRBJ1-1; TRBD1 agrees at 8 bases. CDR1 and CDR2 from the germline V gene are SQVTM and ANQGSEA. J was trimmed by 0 bases and V by 7 bases; bases with no gene match: 19. The CDR3 totals 18 residues. The CDR3 reads CSGLSRGRGRAMNTEAFF. The CDR3 bases are TGCAGCGGATTATCGCGGGGCAGGGGGCGAGCCATGAACACTGAAGCTTTCTTT.

The chain uses TRBV24-1 and TRBJ1-2, with no clear D. The CDR3 covers 12 residues. The germline V and J ends were trimmed by 4 bases and 5 bases, with 7 bases remaining between them. The germline CDR1 and CDR2 sequences are KGHDR and SFDVKD. The CDR3: CATSDRFYGYTF. For the CDR3, the DNA is TGTGCCACCAGTGACAGGTTTTATGGCTACACCTTC.

The rearrangement links TRBV4-3 to TRBJ1-1; D is unclear. Germline lookup yields CDR1 LGHNA and CDR2 YSLEER. V was shortened by 0 bases and J by 1 base, with 6 bases between the two germline ends. This CDR3 spans 14 amino acids. The CDR3 nucleotides are TGCGCCAGCAGCCAAGATCCCGGGAACACTGAAGCTTTCTTT. This encodes CASSQDPGNTEAFF.

The chain carries TRBV10-3 and TRBJ2-7, with 13 bases lining up with TRBD2. The V gene's germline CDR1 is ENHRY and CDR2 SYGVKD. Trimming cost V 5 bases and J 5 bases; bases outside gene matches: 6. This CDR3 is built from 15 residues. The CDR3 DNA reads TGTGCCATCAGTATGACTAGCGGGAGGAACGACGAGCAGTACTTC. Encoded protein: CAISMTSGRNDEQYF.

The chain couples TRBV2 to TRBJ2-1; 8 bases are shared with TRBD1. The CDR3 is 15 amino acids. The trim removed 7 bases at V and 0 bases at J, leaving 5 bases unmatched. Germline loops: CDR1 SNHLY, CDR2 FYNNEI. CDR3 DNA sequence: TGTGCCAGCAACCGACAGGGGAACTCCTACAATGAGCAGTTCTTC. It translates to CASNRQGNSYNEQFF.